What follows is one T cell receptor beta chain and its context. Its antigen is currently not known. The sample comes from a study of cytomegalovirus exposure and HLA in healthy donors (dated by TCRdb to 2016 to 2017). A note on the overall study: An earlier analysis of several hundred of the donors reported approximately 270 Gb of sequence data and 117 million unique TCR beta sequences from approximately 180 million T cells. Approximately 300 gigabases of sequencing data and tens of millions of unique TCR sequences were included in an early release covering over 600 HLA-typed donors. Among the roughly 370 genotyped donors, approximately 82% belonged to the genetic ancestry cluster associated with self-reported Caucasian donors. The study aimed to test whether cataloging public T cell receptors could reveal signatures of past pathogen exposure. The T cell repertoires of several hundred subjects were profiled by immunosequencing and related to cytomegalovirus serostatus. In addition to the first cohort of about 650 subjects, a separate validation cohort of 130 or so different subjects was used. The study combined high-throughput TCR immunosequencing, statistical association of individual TCRs with disease status, and machine learning to predict cytomegalovirus infection status. A later analysis re-analyzed previously published TCR beta repertoires from approximately 670 donors and added high-resolution HLA genotyping to study TCR occurrence patterns. Rather than using new phenotypic data, the later analysis identified candidate immune exposures from TCR beta sequences and from how often those sequences occurred across donors. To decide whether each TCR beta V gene segment behaved as functional or pseudogenic, an earlier analysis of some 600 of the donors relied on high-throughput TCR beta sequencing. Donor age, sex, ethnicity and CMV serostatus were compiled alongside the repertoire data. In a later genetic analysis, genome-wide SNP genotypes for about 65% of the roughly 670 donors were used, and that subset was treated as a discovery cohort. Every repertoire in the discovery cohort had been generated on one and the same sequencing platform. Class I and class II HLA loci were covered by the typing at four-digit resolution. The number of donors typed differed by locus, with roughly 629-640 for A, B, C, DRB1 and DQB1, about 500 for DQA1, 600 to 610 for DPA1, and approximately 470 for DPB1. Roughly five DR-DQ haplotypes were handled as single units for association and clustering, since linkage in the cohort was strong. Among around 400 genotyped donors of the cohort, an average of around 250,000 unique TCR beta nucleotide sequences was sequenced per donor, of which 15% to 20% were non-productive.

Inclusive of the bounding cysteine and phenylalanine, the CDR3 is 15 residues long. Just the 45-base CDR3 DNA is kept, in frame starting at base 1. V trim: 8 bases; J trim: 4 bases; unmatched bases: 10. The germline V gene (reference sequence) provides CDR1 MNHNY and CDR2 SVGAGI. Library method: the immunoSEQ multiplex PCR assay. A mixture of 60 forward primers for TCR Vbeta segments and 13 reverse primers for TCR Jbeta segments was used in the multiplex PCR. The CDR3 region of rearranged TCR beta genes was amplified from genomic DNA with a multiplex PCR assay. The Illumina HiSeq System was used to sequence the amplified TCR beta libraries as 87-base-pair reads. In the source study's methods: In a later analysis, some 80 million unique TCR beta chains were counted across the roughly 670 repertoires, and approximately 11 million of these chains were shared by at least two donors. A nearest-neighbor algorithm error-corrected the raw reads and collapsed the reads into unique sequences, merging closely related sequences to remove PCR and sequencing errors. V, D and J gene segments were assigned by aligning CDR3 sequences to IMGT reference sequences. For a sequence to be retained, a match of at least six nucleotides was required to both a V gene segment and a J gene segment. A rearrangement was called productive if the CDR3 had no stop codons and remained in frame with V and J, and every other rearrangement was called non-productive. Following IMGT convention, CDR3 was defined as the stretch from the second conserved V-encoded cysteine up to the conserved J-encoded phenylalanine. The earlier analysis of about 620 of the donors excluded sequences that lacked an unambiguous match to a single V gene segment. In an earlier analysis of approximately 500 of the donors, a V segment was called functional when productive rearrangements were above 56.7%, and segregating when the standard deviation between donors exceeded 5%. A statistical classification framework was developed to diagnose cytomegalovirus status using the catalog of TCR beta chain sequences. In a later analysis, TCR nucleotide sequences were compared against IMGT/GENE-DB human TR gene sequences so that V and J genes could be assigned. In a later analysis, CDR3 sequences and most-parsimonious VDJ recombination scenarios were assigned using the TCRdist pipeline. A later analysis defined each TCR beta chain by its CDR3 amino acid sequence plus V-gene family, and excluded reads lacking a unique V-gene family. In a later analysis, 450 to 600 highly shared, low-generation-probability nucleotide sequences were removed to address suspected cross-contamination and a sequencing artifact. For each public chain, a later analysis derived a clonal expansion index from normalized ranks of inferred template counts within each repertoire. A later analysis computed generation probabilities with a VDJ recombination model fitted to out-of-frame rearrangements, and checked the results against IGoR. In a later analysis, hypergeometric tests were used to score TCR-TCR, TCR-HLA and TCR-CMV co-occurrence, with a repertoire-size bias correction applied to TCR pairs. In a later analysis, false discovery rates were estimated by permuting HLA or CMV assignments 20 times. In a later analysis, co-occurring TCRs were grouped with DBSCAN, and TCRdist sequence similarity was added when clustering was performed within HLA-allele-positive subsets. Repertoires with fewer than 30,000 or more than 120,000 public chains were left out of co-occurrence clustering, as were a few repertoires with anomalous nucleotide sharing. TCRdb holds this immuneACCESS table with in-frame rearrangements only. Some clones are missing; in checked studies, unresolved V genes explain under half, and the rest has no known cause. V, J and clone size reflect that table, while D and trimming were determined from the DNA. For this sample, the table gives approximately 100,000 clones. The top ten hold 3.5% of the sample.

Summary of the overall study and its limitations: Compared with equally common non-associated chains, HLA-associated TCR beta chains in a later analysis were more clonally expanded and had lower generation probabilities. Only TCR beta chains were sequenced in this cohort, and the absence of alpha or paired-chain data limited detectable features. Over 15 rarely observed V segments, including chromosome 9 orphons, were excluded from the earlier analysis of some 590 of the donors because counts were too low. The presence/absence analyses assumed that sequencing depth was roughly uniform across donors, and that assumption may not be true. According to a later analysis, most CMV-associated TCR beta chains appeared to be HLA-restricted, and the HLA associations seemed to be driven largely by CMV exposure. A further reported finding was that TCR beta sequences accurately predicted the HLA-A and HLA-B alleles for most subjects in the first cohort. A later analysis associated approximately 17,000 TCR beta sequences with specific HLA alleles at a false discovery rate of 0.05. A later genetic analysis associated a missense DCLRE1C variant with V-gene and J-gene trimming of TCR beta chains, and an independent cohort replicated the association. In a later analysis, TCR association rates were found to vary across HLA loci, with the most associated TCRs seen for DRB1 alleles and the fewest for HLA-C alleles. The sequencing pipeline was judged likely to have produced a cluster of highly shared sequence variants as a technical artifact. In vitro tests confirmed that a few of the cytomegalovirus-associated TCR beta chains recognize cytomegalovirus antigens. The authors suggested that the approach could potentially be generalized to other disease states and immunological phenotypes. According to a later genetic analysis, donors in an Asian-associated ancestry cluster had fewer N-insertions in productive TCRs than the approximately 650-donor mean. A total of about 150 TCR beta chains were listed by the study as associated with cytomegalovirus. Several of the top co-occurrence clusters appeared to be linked to parvovirus B19, influenza, CMV and Epstein-Barr virus, according to a later analysis. An earlier analysis of roughly 570 of the donors showed that most TCR beta V segments appeared in productive rearrangements either about 87% or about 30% of the time, which broadly matched IMGT annotations. Assigning TCR associations to individual alleles was difficult when HLA alleles, especially DR and DQ, strongly co-occurred. While some public TCRs were present in many individuals, most TCR sequences turned up only very rarely across donors. Some IMGT-functional V segments, including TRBV6-2 and TRBV6-3, could not be distinguished by the 87-base-pair reads and were therefore excluded. Immune exposure information for the cohort was limited to CMV serostatus. Linkage disequilibrium might explain the correlated functional status among segregating V segments, but an unknown experimental factor could not be ruled out. Because some donors lacked HLA typing at each locus, the association tests relied only on the typed subset. The classifier was reported to diagnose cytomegalovirus status with high specificity and sensitivity in both the original and validation cohorts.

The cohort comprised around 700 healthy bone marrow donors. At the time of sampling, all cohort members were nominally healthy, though unrecorded immune exposures were likely present. The donor tested CMV seronegative and was one of the 352 seronegative cohort members. A peripheral blood sample was collected from each donor, and TCR beta sequencing was performed on peripheral blood mononuclear cells. The Qiagen DNeasy Blood Extraction Kit was used to extract genomic DNA from the blood cell samples. The TCR sequence derives from a man aged 35-49 years in good health and CMV-seronegative. The chain joins TRBV6-6 to TRBJ2-2; 7 bases in the middle match TRBD2. The sequencing sample was made of PBMCs. The DNA sequence is TGTGCCAGCCGCAGGTCGGCGGGAGCCACCGGGGAGCTGTTTTTT. This sequence encodes CASRRSAGATGELFF.